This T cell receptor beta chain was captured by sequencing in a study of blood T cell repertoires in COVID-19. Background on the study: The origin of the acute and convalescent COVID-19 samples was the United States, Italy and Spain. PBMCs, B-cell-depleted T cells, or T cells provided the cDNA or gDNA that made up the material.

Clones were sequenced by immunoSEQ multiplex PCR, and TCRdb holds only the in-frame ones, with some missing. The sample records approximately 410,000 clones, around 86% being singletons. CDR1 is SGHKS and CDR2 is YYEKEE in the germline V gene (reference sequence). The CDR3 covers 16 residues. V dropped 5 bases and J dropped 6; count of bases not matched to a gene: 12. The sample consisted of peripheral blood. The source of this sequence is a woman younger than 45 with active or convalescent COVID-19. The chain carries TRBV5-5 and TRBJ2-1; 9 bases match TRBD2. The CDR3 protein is CASSVAGARVLNEQFF. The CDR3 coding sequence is TGTGCCAGCAGTGTAGCGGGGGCCCGAGTACTCAATGAGCAGTTCTTC.